The 9 T cell receptor beta chains given below trace back to one sample, sequenced in a study of identical twins. MiXCR, run by TCRdb on the 5' RACE reads, gives a single entry per CDR3 protein. The sample yields fewer than 250,000 distinct CDR3 sequences, approximately 15% seen once. This same sample was also taken into another study, of T cells expressing NK-cell markers.

The sample comprised CD8+ T cells sorted from blood. The receptors stem from a woman younger than 35 in good health.

This clonotype was seen more than once but under ten times. The rearrangement uses TRBV5-1 and TRBJ1-6, with D unclear. The ends were cut back, 4 bases at V and 8 bases at J, with 13 bases in the middle. CDR3 length equals 14 residues. CDR1 SGHRS and CDR2 YFSETQ come from the germline V gene. CDR3 bases: TGCGCCAGCAGCGGGGAGGAAATTGATTCACCCCTCCACTTT. It translates to CASSGEEIDSPLHF.

This clonotype was seen at least ten times. V is TRBV5-1 and J is TRBJ1-1; 9 bases align to TRBD1. Trimming removed 4 bases from V and 3 bases from J; junction bases left unmatched: 4. The CDR3 length is 14 residues. CDR1 and CDR2 from the germline V gene are SGHRS and YFSETQ. CDR3 in amino acids: CASSPWTGDTEAFF. In DNA, the CDR3 is TGCGCCAGCAGCCCCTGGACAGGGGACACTGAAGCTTTCTTT. Together with reference TRBV5-1 and TRBJ1-1, the CDR3 gives the full variable domain: KAGVTQTPRYLIKTRGQQVTLSCSPISGHRSVSWYQQTPGQGLQFLFEYFSETQRNKGNFPGRFSGRQFSNSRSEMNVSTLELGDSALYLCASSPWTGDTEAFFGQGTRLTVV.

This clonotype was observed a few times. V and J are TRBV28 and TRBJ1-2; 7 bases line up with TRBD1. The germline CDR1 and CDR2 sequences are MDHEN and SYDVKM. The CDR3 runs to 12 residues. The trim removed 8 bases at V and 8 bases at J, leaving 8 bases unmatched. The CDR3 reads CASSTGSHGYTF. DNA for the CDR3: TGTGCCAGCTCGACAGGGTCCCACGGCTACACCTTC.

This chain uses TRBV11-3 with TRBJ2-3; D gene uncertain. In germline, CDR1 is SGHNT, CDR2 YENEEA. There are 13 residues in the CDR3. V lost 0 bases to trimming and J lost 6 bases, with 7 bases between them. The CDR3 loop is CASSLELGDTQYF. CDR3 in DNA: TGTGCCAGCAGCTTAGAGTTGGGGGATACGCAGTATTTT.

This clonotype was picked up a small number of times. This rearrangement joins TRBV5-1 to TRBJ2-7, with D possibly being TRBD2 (6 bases). The CDR3 spans 13 residues. Trimming cost V 3 bases and J 5 bases, with 12 bases left between them. Germline CDR1 and CDR2: SGHRS and YFSETQ. This chain's CDR3 is CASSSPRLDEQYF. In DNA, the CDR3 is TGCGCCAGCAGCTCGCCTCGACTAGACGAGCAGTACTTC.

This clonotype was seen more than once but under ten times. The gene calls are TRBV29-1 and TRBJ2-5; 12 bases align to TRBD1. The CDR3 is 14 amino acids. Germline V gene data show CDR1 as SQVTM and CDR2 as ANQGSEA. Germline trimming cut 4 bases from V and 4 bases from J; bases unmatched to any gene: 4. The DNA for the CDR3 is TGCAGCGTTGGGGGGGACAGGGGGCGAGAGACCCAGTACTTC. Protein: CSVGGDRGRETQYF.

This rearrangement joins TRBV29-1 to TRBJ2-1, with TRBD2 matching 11 bases. Per the germline V gene, CDR1 is SQVTM and CDR2 is ANQGSEA. After removal of 1 base from V and 8 bases from J, the junction contained 22 bases not matched to a gene. The CDR3 is 20 residues long. The CDR3 spells CSVEGRTTSATSGIMYEQFF. CDR3 bases: TGCAGCGTTGAAGGACGGACAACATCGGCGACTAGCGGGATTATGTATGAGCAGTTCTTC.

The rearrangement uses TRBV11-2 and TRBJ1-4; TRBD1 is a possible D gene (5 bases). This CDR3 has 16 amino acids. The V gene lost 5 bases and the J gene lost 0 bases, with 13 bases spanning the gap. Germline V gives CDR1 SGHAT, CDR2 FQNNGV. The CDR3 loop reads CASSPTVTSTNEKLFF. CDR3 DNA: TGTGCCAGCAGCCCGACAGTCACTTCAACTAATGAAAAACTGTTTTTT.

This clonotype was counted only a few times. This sequence joins TRBV7-9 and TRBJ2-2, with 10 bases aligning to TRBD1. J was trimmed by 4 bases and V by 5 bases; bases with no gene match: 1. Germline V gene data show CDR1 as SEHNR and CDR2 as FQNEAQ (reference sequence). CDR3 length: 14 amino acids. The CDR3 reads CASSRTGGTGELFF. The CDR3 DNA reads as TGTGCCAGCAGCCGGACAGGGGGCACCGGGGAGCTGTTTTTT.